This T cell receptor (beta chain) was observed in a study of T cell repertoires in cytomegalovirus infection. Turning to the study itself: CMV infection plus the matching HLA type was flagged by public TCR beta signatures. Overall study results and limits: Cumulative public TCR beta family frequency identified CMV carriers with the relevant HLA. Clonotype analysis showed dominance of the ex vivo response by HLA-C-restricted CMV-specific TCR beta clonotypes.

Only a few counts were recorded for this clonotype. What it binds is unknown. The length of the CDR3 is 16 residues. CDR1 DFQATT and CDR2 SNEGSKA come from the germline V gene (reference sequence). Trimming stripped 1 base from V and 7 bases from J, with 22 bases between. TCRdb passed the reads through MiXCR, listing each CDR3 protein once. The table records about 150,000 distinct CDR3 sequences, 15% to 20% of them present only once. V gene TRBV20-1 combines with J gene TRBJ2-5; the D gene is possibly TRBD2 (7 bases). The source material was CD8+ T cells from PBMCs. This clonotype originated in a human donor in good health (CMV status not recorded). Some clones in this sample may be carry-over from other donors' samples. CDR3 in amino acids: CSARGGAGADHVTQYF. The CDR3 region has the DNA TGCAGTGCTAGAGGGGGGGCGGGAGCCGACCACGTGACCCAGTACTTC.